The source of this T cell receptor (beta chain) is a study of blood T cell repertoires in COVID-19. About the study: From the United States, Italy and Spain came samples of acute and convalescent COVID-19.

V shed 6 bases, J shed 0 bases, and the junction held 7 bases outside the gene matches. Germline V CDR1 and CDR2: LNHDA, SQIVND (reference sequence). The CDR3 runs 16 residues. Under the authors' procedure: Estimation of nucleated cell counts was performed using reference gene primer amplification. The protocol was immunoSEQ multiplex PCR, while the TCRdb copy is restricted to in-frame clones and leaves out a portion. V and J calls and clone size are as listed in that table; D and trimming were resolved from the DNA. Among more than 250,000 clones listed, around 82% were seen once. The clonotype originates from a woman aged 50 to 65 with acute or convalescent COVID-19. The chain couples TRBV19 to TRBJ1-3; TRBD1 agrees at 8 bases. The sample consisted of peripheral blood. The CDR3 loop reads CASSGQGTFSGNTIYF. CDR3 bases: TGTGCCAGTAGCGGACAGGGAACCTTCTCTGGAAACACCATATATTTT.